This TCR beta chain emerged from a study of blood T cell repertoires in COVID-19 (dated by TCRdb to 2020 to 2022). Notes on the research overall: The collaborator samples originated in the United States, Italy and Spain and spanned the acute and convalescent phases of COVID-19. The samples were drawn from two sources: the first 160 participants of the ongoing ImmuneRACE study, and 1,254 subjects contributed by 6 global collaborators. Where HLA class I and class II types were available, the types were taken from metadata supplied by the sample provider, not from assay-based typing. Subjects who had been exposed to COVID-19, were actively infected with it, or had recovered from it provided the deeply sampled blood TCRbeta repertoires that made up the dataset. Sample metadata almost always included a de-identified subject ID, COVID-19 status, age in years and sex. A freely available public database, intended as a resource for researchers studying the immune response to SARS-CoV-2, is where the repertoires were released. The prospective study material was composed of cDNA or gDNA derived from T cells, B-cell-depleted T cells, or PBMCs. Study-wide conclusions, independent of this receptor: The amount of clinical and demographic metadata varied by source and participant and was provided uncurated.

Whole blood was collected in K2EDTA tubes by collaborating institutions according to the institutions' own protocols. For TCRbeta analysis, collaborator samples were shipped as frozen whole blood, as isolated PBMCs, or as DNA extracted from either sample type. This clone showed up just once. Its specific antigen is unknown. No per-base quality is available; no much larger clone lies one base away. The CDR3 runs 16 amino acids, cysteine and phenylalanine included. Of all the DNA, just the CDR3 is kept, 48 bases in frame from base 1. In the germline V gene, CDR1 corresponds to SGHAT and CDR2 to FQNNGV. The germline V and J ends show losses of 2 bases and 3 bases respectively, and no gene match explains 6 bases of the junction. The immunoSEQ Assay, a bias-controlled multiplex PCR, was used to amplify TCRbeta CDR3 regions from genomic DNA. The source study handled its data this way. Nucleated cell counts per sample were estimated from amplification of reference gene primers within the assay. To quantify the absolute abundance of each unique TCRbeta CDR3 rearrangement, sequence reads were collapsed and filtered. For each sample, productive Simpson clonality was calculated by taking the square root of Simpson's diversity index across productive rearrangements. TCRdb retrieved this table from immuneACCESS and kept in-frame rearrangements only. Not all clones are present; in checked studies, unresolved V genes account for under half, and no reason is known for the remainder. V and J calls plus clone size are reproduced from that table; the DNA served to infer D and trimming. For this sample there are a few hundred thousand clones; 80% to 90% appear just once. The top ten clones comprise around 0.88% of the sample.

This receptor chain uses TRBV11-2 and TRBJ2-3, with 9 bases aligning to TRBD2. The sequenced sample consisted of peripheral blood. The sequence derives from a man aged 30-40 years with acute or convalescent COVID-19. The DNA sequence is as follows: TGTGCCAGCAGCTTACTTGGCGGGAGGGGGACAGATACGCAGTATTTT. It translates as CASSLLGGRGTDTQYF.